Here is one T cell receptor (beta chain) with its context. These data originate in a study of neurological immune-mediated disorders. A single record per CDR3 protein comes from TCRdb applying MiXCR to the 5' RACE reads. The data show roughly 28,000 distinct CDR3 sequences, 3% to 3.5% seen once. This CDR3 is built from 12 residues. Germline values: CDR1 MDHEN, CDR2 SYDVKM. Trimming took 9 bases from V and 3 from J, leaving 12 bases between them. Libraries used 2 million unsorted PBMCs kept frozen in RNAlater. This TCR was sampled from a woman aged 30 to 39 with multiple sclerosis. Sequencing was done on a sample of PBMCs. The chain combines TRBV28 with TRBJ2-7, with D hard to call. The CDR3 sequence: CASGTIRYEQYF. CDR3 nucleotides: TGTGCCAGTGGAACAATACGCTACGAGCAGTACTTC.